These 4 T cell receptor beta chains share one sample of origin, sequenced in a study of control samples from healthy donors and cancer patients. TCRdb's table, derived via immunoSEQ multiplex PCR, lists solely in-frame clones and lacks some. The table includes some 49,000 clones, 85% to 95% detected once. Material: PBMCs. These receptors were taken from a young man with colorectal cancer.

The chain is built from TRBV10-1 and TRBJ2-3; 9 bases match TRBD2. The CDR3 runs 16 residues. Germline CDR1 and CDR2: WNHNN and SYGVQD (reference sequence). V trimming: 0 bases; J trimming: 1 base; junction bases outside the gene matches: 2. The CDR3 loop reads CASSESLAGGTDTQYF. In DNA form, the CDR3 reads TGCGCCAGCAGTGAGTCGTTAGCGGGGGGCACAGATACGCAGTATTTT.

The CDR3 nucleotides read TGTGCCAGCAGCTTGGGGCTTAGGTTAACTAATGAAAAACTGTTTTTT. Its translation is CASSLGLRLTNEKLFF. The chain links TRBV5-6 to TRBJ1-4; D is unclear. Trimming left V 0 bases short and J 1 base short, with 10 bases between. This CDR3 is 16 amino acids long. Germline values: CDR1 SGHDT, CDR2 YYEEEE.

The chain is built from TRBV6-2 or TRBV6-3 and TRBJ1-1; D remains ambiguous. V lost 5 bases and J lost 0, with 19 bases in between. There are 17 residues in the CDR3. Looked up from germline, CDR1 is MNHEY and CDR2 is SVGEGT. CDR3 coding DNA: TGTGCCAGCAGTCCCCATGAAGCGAGTCGCATGAACACTGAAGCTTTCTTT. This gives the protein CASSPHEASRMNTEAFF.

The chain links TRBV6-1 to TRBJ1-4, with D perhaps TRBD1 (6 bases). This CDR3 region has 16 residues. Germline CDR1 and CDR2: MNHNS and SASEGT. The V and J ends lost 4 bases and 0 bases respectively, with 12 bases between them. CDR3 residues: CASSALGGPTNEKLFF. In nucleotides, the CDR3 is TGTGCCAGCAGTGCTCTCGGGGGGCCAACTAATGAAAAACTGTTTTTT.